This T cell receptor beta chain was recorded in a study of cytomegalovirus exposure and HLA in healthy donors. Germline V lookup: CDR1 SGHNT, CDR2 YYREEE (reference sequence). CDR3 length equals 15 residues. V trimming: 4 bases; J trimming: 6 bases; junction bases outside the gene matches: 11. 60 Vbeta and 13 Jbeta primers were used in PCR. Profiling relied on immunoSEQ multiplex PCR, and the TCRdb table lists in-frame clones only, not all of them. The data contain 150,000 to 200,000 clones, approximately 80% of them singletons. This TCR was sampled from a man aged 18 to 30 in good health and CMV-seropositive. The rearrangement links TRBV5-4 to TRBJ2-7; 9 nucleotides line up with TRBD1. Material for sequencing was PBMCs. The CDR3 DNA follows: TGTGCCAGCAGCATACCGGGACAGGGAATAAGCGAGCAGTACTTC. This sequence encodes CASSIPGQGISEQYF.